The 20 T cell receptor beta chains reported below all come from one sample, sequenced in a study of OX40 agonist ivuxolimab in advanced cancers. Repertoires were generated with immunoSEQ multiplex PCR, while TCRdb's copy carries only in-frame clones and drops some. The sample has over 75,000 clones; around 88% are singletons. Sample: CD4+ or CD8+ T cells sorted from blood, taken in a trial of the OX40 agonist ivuxolimab. The receptors stem from an adult with an advanced solid tumor such as melanoma, head and neck, liver or kidney cancer.

The genes are TRBV5-1 and TRBJ2-1; D remains unclear. Germline CDR1 reads SGHRS; CDR2 reads YFSETQ. The CDR3 is made up of 15 amino acids. The V gene lost 5 bases and the J gene lost 0 bases, with 12 bases spanning the gap. DNA for the CDR3: TGCGCCAGCAGGTGGGGTCTAAGCTCCTACAATGAGCAGTTCTTC. Amino acids: CASRWGLSSYNEQFF.

The CDR3 protein is CASSLSIGGHQPQHF. In DNA, the CDR3 is TGTGCCAGCAGTTTATCGATTGGAGGGCATCAGCCCCAGCATTTT. The rearrangement uses TRBV27 and TRBJ1-5; unclear D gene. Germline assignment: CDR1 MNHEY and CDR2 SMNVEV (reference sequence). CDR3 length equals 15 residues. V was trimmed by 0 bases and J by 5 bases, leaving 11 bases between them.

The chain employs TRBV20-1 and TRBJ2-7; D not certain. V lost 7 bases, J lost 12 bases, and 10 bases lay in between. Germline V lookup: CDR1 DFQATT, CDR2 SNEGSKA (reference sequence). The CDR3 contains 8 residues. The CDR3 coding sequence is TGCAGTGTTTGGGGTCTGTACTTC. Protein: CSVWGLYF.

V gene TRBV28 combines with J gene TRBJ2-7, with D maybe TRBD2 (6 bases). CDR1 is MDHEN, CDR2 SYDVKM, per germline. V was pared by 3 bases and J by 3 bases, with 18 bases between. The CDR3 covers 16 residues. In DNA form, the CDR3 reads TGTGCCAGCAGTTTCGCGGTGAGGAGGGTGGACTACGAGCAGTACTTC. This translates into CASSFAVRRVDYEQYF.

CDR3 bases: TGTGCCAGCAGCTTCTCCAGGACTGGAAACACCATATATTTT. Amino acids: CASSFSRTGNTIYF. V is TRBV7-9 and J is TRBJ1-3; the D is unclear. Looked up from germline, CDR1 is SEHNR and CDR2 is FQNEAQ (reference sequence). Deletions cut 3 bases from V and 2 bases from J, with 8 bases between. CDR3 size: 14 residues.

The chain is built from TRBV4-2 and TRBJ2-1; unclear D gene. The CDR3 contains 12 residues. The germline V gene encodes CDR1 LGHNA and CDR2 YNFKEQ. V lost 0 bases and J 8 bases, leaving 5 bases between the germline ends. CDR3 DNA: TGTGCCAGCAGCCAAGAAAGGCATGAGCAGTTCTTC. It translates to CASSQERHEQFF.

The V and J genes are TRBV11-2 and TRBJ1-3; D perhaps matches TRBD1 (6 bases). V lost 5 bases and J lost 0, with 14 bases in between. Germline CDR1 and CDR2: SGHAT and FQNNGV. This CDR3 has 16 residues. The CDR3 DNA reads TGTGCCAGCAGCGATTTAAGGGGGTTCTCTGGAAACACCATATATTTT. Translated, it gives CASSDLRGFSGNTIYF.

The chain links TRBV19 to TRBJ2-3; no definite D call. The CDR3 length is 14 residues. The germline gives CDR1 LNHDA, CDR2 SQIVND (reference sequence). Trimming stripped 5 bases from V and 6 bases from J, with 15 bases between. CDR3 region: CASSLSVNTDTQYF. CDR3 DNA sequence: TGTGCCAGTAGTTTGTCCGTCAACACGGATACGCAGTATTTT.

This clone was seen a handful of times. This chain joins TRBV27 and TRBJ2-1, with D unresolved. The CDR3 is made up of 11 amino acids. Deletions cut 5 bases from V and 7 bases from J, with 6 bases between. CDR1 is MNHEY, CDR2 SMNVEV, per germline (reference sequence). The CDR3 sequence: CASSVSNEQFF. CDR3 bases: TGTGCCAGCAGTGTCAGTAATGAGCAGTTCTTC.

The V gene is TRBV6-1, the J gene TRBJ2-5, with 15 bases matching TRBD2. The germline V gene has CDR1 MNHNS and CDR2 SASEGT. Trimming removed 4 bases from V and 2 bases from J; junction bases left unmatched: 2. This CDR3 has 16 residues. CDR3 DNA: TGTGCCAGCAGTGCGGGACTAGCGGGAGGACAAGAGACCCAGTACTTC. This translates into CASSAGLAGGQETQYF.

The rearrangement uses TRBV6-1 and TRBJ2-3, with D tentatively TRBD1 or TRBD2 (6 bases each). Germline loops: CDR1 MNHNS, CDR2 SASEGT. The V gene lost 4 bases and the J gene lost 6 bases, with 11 bases spanning the gap. This CDR3 is 13 amino acids long. The CDR3 spells CASSALGGDTQYF. CDR3 coding DNA: TGTGCCAGCAGTGCCTTAGGGGGGGATACGCAGTATTTT.

This chain uses TRBV9 with TRBJ2-1; D perhaps matches TRBD1 (6 bases). The CDR3 has 16 amino acids. Looked up from germline, CDR1 is SGDLS and CDR2 is YYNGEE. Trimming removed 0 bases at V and 3 bases at J, with 13 bases between. DNA of the CDR3: TGTGCCAGCAGCGTAGTTCCAGGGGTCAACTACAATGAGCAGTTCTTC. As protein: CASSVVPGVNYNEQFF. Full variable domain (remainder filled in from reference TRBV9 and TRBJ2-1): DSGVTQTPKHLITATGQRVTLRCSPRSGDLSVYWYQQSLDQGLQFLIQYYNGEERAKGNILERFSAQQFPDLHSELNLSSLELGDSALYFCASSVVPGVNYNEQFFGPGTRLTVL.

This clone has only one observation. The rearrangement links TRBV5-1 to TRBJ1-2, with 7 positions matching TRBD1. Germline CDR1 reads SGHRS; CDR2 reads YFSETQ. The V segment lost 4 bases and the J segment 0 bases; nucleotides outside the gene matches: 6. The CDR3 is 15 residues long. The DNA of the CDR3 is TGCGCCAGCAGCCCAGATGGACAGGCTAACTATGGCTACACCTTC. Translating gives CASSPDGQANYGYTF.

The rearrangement uses TRBV7-2 and TRBJ2-4, with a tentative D call TRBD1 (7 bases). The ends were cut back, 3 bases at V and 8 bases at J, with 11 bases in the middle. This CDR3 contains 13 residues. Germline CDR1 SGHTA, CDR2 FQGNSA. DNA of the CDR3: TGTGCCAGCAGCTTCCAGGGGGAGGACATTCAGTACTTC. Translated: CASSFQGEDIQYF.

V usage is TRBV5-1 and J usage is TRBJ2-2; D gene uncertain. The CDR3 is made up of 17 amino acids. Deletions cut 5 bases from V and 4 bases from J, with 21 bases between. The germline V gene has CDR1 SGHRS and CDR2 YFSETQ. In DNA, the CDR3 is TGCGCCAGCAGTCTCTTAGGGCCTCAAAGGTCCACCGGGGAGCTGTTTTTT. This codes for CASSLLGPQRSTGELFF.

The gene calls are TRBV19 and TRBJ1-2, with unresolved D. V was clipped by 1 base and J by 0 bases, with 6 bases between them. Looked up from germline, CDR1 is LNHDA and CDR2 is SQIVND (reference sequence). The length of the CDR3 is 14 residues. As DNA, the CDR3 is TGTGCCAGTAGTATAGGGAGGACTAACTATGGCTACACCTTC. This gives the protein CASSIGRTNYGYTF.

V and J are TRBV2 and TRBJ2-5; 11 nucleotides match TRBD2. From germline, CDR1 is SNHLY and CDR2 FYNNEI. Germline trimming cut 8 bases from V and 5 bases from J; bases unmatched to any gene: 7. The CDR3 is 14 amino acids. CDR3 sequence reads: CASVVGTSGETQYF. CDR3 coding DNA: TGTGCCAGCGTTGTTGGGACTAGCGGTGAGACCCAGTACTTC.

This sequence joins TRBV6-4 and TRBJ1-1, with TRBD1 as a possible D gene (5 bases). The germline V gene encodes CDR1 MRHNA and CDR2 SNTAGT. The ends were cut back, 5 bases at V and 0 bases at J, with 10 bases in the middle. The CDR3 length is 14 residues. CDR3 in DNA: TGTGCCAGCAGTCCCGACAGCCTGAACACTGAAGCTTTCTTT. This sequence encodes CASSPDSLNTEAFF.

The chain carries TRBV7-8 and TRBJ2-1, with 7 bases identical to TRBD1. Germline V gene lookup returns CDR1 SGHVS and CDR2 FQNEAQ. This CDR3 is built from 14 residues. V lost 5 bases to trimming and J lost 4 bases; unmatched junction nucleotides: 5. The CDR3 protein is CASSRSGQYNEQFF. Written as DNA, the CDR3 is TGTGCCAGCAGCCGCTCGGGACAGTACAATGAGCAGTTCTTC.

By share, this clone counts as medium-sized (0.01 to 0.1%). The rearrangement uses TRBV6-4 and TRBJ2-1; TRBD2 matches at 12 bases. V trimming: 2 bases; J trimming: 4 bases; junction bases outside the gene matches: 0. The CDR3 runs 15 residues. Germline loops: CDR1 MRHNA, CDR2 SNTAGT. This CDR3 reads CASSDGTSGYNEQFF. The DNA of the CDR3 is TGTGCCAGCAGTGACGGGACTAGCGGGTACAATGAGCAGTTCTTC.